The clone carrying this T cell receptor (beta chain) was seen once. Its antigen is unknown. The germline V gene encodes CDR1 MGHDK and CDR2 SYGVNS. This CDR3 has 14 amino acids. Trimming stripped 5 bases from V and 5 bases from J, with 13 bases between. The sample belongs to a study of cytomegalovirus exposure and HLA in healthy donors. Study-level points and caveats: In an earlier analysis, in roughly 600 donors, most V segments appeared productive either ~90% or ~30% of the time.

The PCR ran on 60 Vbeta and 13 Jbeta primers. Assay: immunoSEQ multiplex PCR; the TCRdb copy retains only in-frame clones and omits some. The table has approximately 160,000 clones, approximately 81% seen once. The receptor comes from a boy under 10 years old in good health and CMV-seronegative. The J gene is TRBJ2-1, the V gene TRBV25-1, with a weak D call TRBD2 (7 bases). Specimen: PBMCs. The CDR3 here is CASSPWGGDNEQFF. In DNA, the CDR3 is TGTGCCAGCAGTCCCTGGGGGGGCGACAATGAGCAGTTCTTC. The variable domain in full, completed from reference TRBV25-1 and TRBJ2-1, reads EADIYQTPRYLVIGTGKKITLECSQTMGHDKMYWYQQDPGMELHLIHYSYGVNSTEKGDLSSESTVSRIRTEHFPLTLESARPSHTSQYLCASSPWGGDNEQFFGPGTRLTVL.